One sample yielded the 15 T cell receptor beta chains listed below, sequenced in a study of T-cell memory formation after mild COVID-19. TCRdb re-called the 5' RACE reads through MiXCR, storing one row per CDR3 protein. The repertoire holds a few hundred thousand distinct CDR3 sequences, with about a sixth as singletons. The sample comprised PBMCs or a T cell subset sorted from them (not recorded which). The source is a man aged 18 to 30 who had mild COVID-19 (a few samples of this study predate the infection). Cell type and time point are not known.

The chain carries TRBV6-2 or TRBV6-3 and TRBJ2-1; D is perhaps TRBD1 (7 bases). CDR3 length: 15 residues. Germline CDR1 is MNHEY and CDR2 is SVGEGT. The V end lost 0 bases, the J end lost 9 bases, and 15 bases lay between the germline ends. In nucleotides, the CDR3 is TGTGCCAGCAGTTACTCGCAGGGGGGAAAGGGTGAGCAGTTCTTC. Amino acid sequence: CASSYSQGGKGEQFF.

The chain links TRBV6-4 to TRBJ2-1; TRBD2 might be the D (5 bases). Germline V gene sequence: CDR1 MRHNA, CDR2 SNTAGT. The CDR3 has 14 amino acids. V lost 3 bases and J 3 bases, leaving 9 bases between the germline ends. The CDR3 is CASSEFAGYNEQFF. The DNA of the CDR3 is TGTGCCAGCAGTGAATTTGCGGGCTACAATGAGCAGTTCTTC.

This clonotype turned up a few times. V usage is TRBV9 and J usage is TRBJ2-1, with D possibly matching TRBD2 (7 bases). There are 16 residues in the CDR3. The V gene lost 0 bases and the J gene lost 6 bases, with 16 bases spanning the gap. The germline CDR1 and CDR2 sequences are SGDLS and YYNGEE. The CDR3 spells CASSVAVLGGGNEQFF. The CDR3 region has the DNA TGTGCCAGCAGCGTAGCGGTACTAGGGGGGGGCAATGAGCAGTTCTTC.

This clonotype was picked up a small number of times. This chain joins TRBV2 and TRBJ2-3, with 7 bases aligning to TRBD1. The junction had 6 bases not matched to a gene; V was cut back by 9 bases and J by 3 bases. Germline V gives CDR1 SNHLY, CDR2 FYNNEI. This CDR3 is 13 amino acids long. The CDR3 sequence: CASNRGRTDTQYF. The DNA for the CDR3 is TGTGCCAGTAACAGGGGTAGAACAGATACGCAGTATTTT. The whole variable domain, remainder taken from reference TRBV2 and TRBJ2-3, is EPEVTQTPSHQVTQMGQEVILRCVPISNHLYFYWYRQILGQKVEFLVSFYNNEISEKSEIFDDQFSVERPDGSNFTLKIRSTKLEDSAMYFCASNRGRTDTQYFGPGTRLTVL.

This clonotype was seen a few times. The chain joins TRBV7-2 to TRBJ1-2; no firm D call. CDR1 and CDR2 from the germline V gene are SGHTA and FQGNSA. Trimming pared 3 bases from V and 7 bases from J, leaving 9 bases between. The CDR3 covers 12 residues. The CDR3 sequence: CASSLYIGGYTF. As DNA, the CDR3 is TGTGCCAGCAGCTTGTATATAGGTGGCTACACCTTC.

This clonotype was counted at least ten times. This rearrangement joins TRBV27 to TRBJ2-1; TRBD2 aligns across 7 bases. Germline values: CDR1 MNHEY, CDR2 SMNVEV (reference sequence). V shed 8 bases, J shed 2 bases, and the junction held 6 bases outside the gene matches. The CDR3 is made up of 14 amino acids. Here the CDR3 reads CASCPGLPYNEQFF. CDR3 nucleotides: TGTGCCAGCTGCCCGGGACTACCCTACAATGAGCAGTTCTTC.

This clonotype was counted a few times. V is TRBV5-4 and J is TRBJ2-7, with a possible D match to TRBD1 (5 bases). V was shortened by 4 bases and J by 4 bases, with 18 bases between the two germline ends. Germline CDR1 is SGHNT and CDR2 is YYREEE (reference sequence). The CDR3 has 15 residues. The CDR3 protein is CASSLGRVGPYEQYF. CDR3 sequence (DNA): TGTGCCAGCAGCCTCGGCAGGGTGGGCCCTTACGAGCAGTACTTC.

This sequence joins TRBV20-1 and TRBJ2-7, with TRBD2 identical over 8 bases. This CDR3 comprises 13 residues. Trimming removed 5 bases from V and 9 bases from J; junction bases left unmatched: 12. Germline loops: CDR1 DFQATT, CDR2 SNEGSKA (reference sequence). The CDR3 nucleotides are TGCAGTGCTTCCCCCCGCGGGGGGCGAGGGCAGTACGTC. Encoded protein: CSASPRGGRGQYV.

This clonotype was detected many times. This chain joins TRBV6-5 and TRBJ2-4; 10 nucleotides line up with TRBD1. There are 16 residues in the CDR3. The V segment lost 5 bases and the J segment 9 bases; nucleotides outside the gene matches: 13. Looked up from germline, CDR1 is MNHEY and CDR2 is SVGAGI. The CDR3 nucleotides are TGTGCCAGCAGTCGTCCCGGGACAGGGGTGGTAGGCATTCAGTACTTC. Translating gives CASSRPGTGVVGIQYF.

This clonotype was seen a handful of times. The rearrangement joins TRBV10-3 to TRBJ1-1; D call uncertain. The CDR3 sequence is 14 residues long. The germline V and J ends were trimmed by 8 bases and 0 bases, with 13 bases remaining between them. Germline V gene sequence: CDR1 ENHRY, CDR2 SYGVKD. The CDR3 DNA reads TGTGCCATCCGAGGACGGGAAATGAACACTGAAGCTTTCTTT. It is translated as CAIRGREMNTEAFF.

V usage is TRBV28 and J usage is TRBJ2-7; 8 bases align to TRBD2. Germline CDR1 reads MDHEN; CDR2 reads SYDVKM. This CDR3 comprises 15 residues. The junction had 3 bases not matched to a gene; V was cut back by 2 bases and J by 0 bases. CDR3 amino acids: CASSLGGGPSYEQYV. The CDR3 nucleotides read TGTGCCAGCAGTTTAGGCGGGGGGCCCTCCTACGAGCAGTACGTC.

This clonotype was seen a few times. The junction departs from germline at one end; a sequencing error may be responsible. The chain carries TRBV7-9 and TRBJ1-4, with TRBD1 matching 7 bases. Germline V gene sequence: CDR1 SEHNR, CDR2 FQNEAQ (reference sequence). The CDR3 is 11 amino acids. The CDR3 protein is CASSEDRLPTF. The DNA for the CDR3 is TGTGCCAGCAGCGAGGACAGGCTACCGACTTTT.

The J gene is TRBJ1-5, the V gene TRBV4-3; D uncertain. The CDR3 consists of 16 residues. The V gene lost 0 bases and the J gene lost 0 bases, with 9 bases spanning the gap. Germline values: CDR1 LGHNA, CDR2 YSLEER. CDR3 sequence reads: CASSQDLVYSNQPQHF. The CDR3 coding sequence is TGCGCCAGCAGCCAAGACCTAGTGTATAGCAATCAGCCCCAGCATTTT.

The chain joins TRBV2 to TRBJ2-1; 7 bases agree with TRBD1. V was pared by 4 bases and J by 4 bases, with 7 bases of the junction left unmatched. This CDR3 contains 15 residues. CDR1 is SNHLY and CDR2 is FYNNEI in the germline V gene. The CDR3 region is CASSGKGGEYNEQFF. For the CDR3, the DNA is TGTGCCAGCAGTGGGAAAGGGGGCGAGTACAATGAGCAGTTCTTC.

This clonotype occurred many times. The chain couples TRBV6-5 to TRBJ1-2; D may be TRBD1 (5 bases). Deletions cut 0 bases from V and 4 bases from J, with 9 bases between. Germline V gene sequence: CDR1 MNHEY, CDR2 SVGAGI. CDR3 length: 14 amino acids. The CDR3 DNA follows: TGTGCCAGCAGTTACTCGGGGGATCCCTATGGCTACACCTTC. Residues: CASSYSGDPYGYTF.